This TCR beta chain comes out of a study of blood T cells in healthy people across ages. Overall study findings and caveats: It was the long-lived donors that had more naive CD4+ cells and higher diversity than aged donors. Older individuals had lower TCR beta diversity per million T cells (the decline was roughly linear).

This clonotype came up a few times. Its antigen is currently unknown. The trim removed 4 bases at V and 4 bases at J, leaving 5 bases unmatched. CDR3 length: 14 residues. CDR1 and CDR2 (germline): SGHNT, YYREEE (reference sequence). The use of a sample-barcoded 5' primer and a J-beta primer mix characterized a second PCR of roughly 6 to 11 cycles. All samples gave at least 3 million CDR3-containing paired-end reads. In TCRdb, the 5' RACE reads were re-called with MiXCR into one record per CDR3 protein. The top ten clones hold approximately 22% of a sample with around 1,900,000 distinct CDR3 sequences, about two fifths of them seen once.

The sequence was obtained from a human donor in good health. The V call is TRBV5-4, the J call TRBJ2-5, with 9 bases that match TRBD1. Material for sequencing was blood. The CDR3 spells CASSNRGRGETQYF. The CDR3 DNA reads TGTGCCAGCAGCAACAGGGGGCGCGGAGAGACCCAGTACTTC.